Listed here are 32 T cell receptor beta chains from one sample, sequenced in a study of blood T cell repertoires in COVID-19. Measured with immunoSEQ multiplex PCR; TCRdb has only the in-frame clones, and not every one. In the table there are 65,000 to 90,000 clones, 75% to 90% of which are singletons. The specimen sequenced was peripheral blood. The receptors derive from a man at least 80 years old with COVID-19, enrolled during active disease.

The chain employs TRBV6-2 or TRBV6-3 and TRBJ2-7; tentative D call: TRBD1 (6 bases). The CDR3 covers 14 residues. The germline gives CDR1 MNHEY, CDR2 SVGEGT. Trimming shortened V by 2 bases and J by 2 bases, and 10 bases separated the two germline ends. The CDR3 DNA reads as TGTGCCAGCAGTTACCAGGGGACGACCTACGAGCAGTACTTC. Its translation: CASSYQGTTYEQYF.

This chain links TRBV27 with TRBJ1-5; TRBD1 matches at 7 bases. This CDR3 is built from 15 residues. Trimming cost V 3 bases and J 2 bases; bases outside gene matches: 4. Germline loops: CDR1 MNHEY, CDR2 SMNVEV (reference sequence). The CDR3 coding sequence is TGTGCCAGCAGTTTTCAGGGGGGAGGCAATCAGCCCCAGCATTTT. Translation gives CASSFQGGGNQPQHF.

This clone was detected a few times. This rearrangement joins TRBV2 to TRBJ1-2; TRBD1 agrees at 7 bases. Trimming removed 5 bases from V and 6 bases from J; junction bases left unmatched: 6. The CDR3 is made up of 13 amino acids. Germline CDR1 is SNHLY and CDR2 is FYNNEI. The DNA for the CDR3 is TGTGCCAGCAGTCCAGGGGGTTTCGATGGCTACACCTTC. As protein: CASSPGGFDGYTF.

The gene calls are TRBV28 and TRBJ1-1; D unresolved. CDR1 and CDR2 from the germline V gene are MDHEN and SYDVKM. The CDR3 spans 12 residues. V shed 6 bases and J shed 4 bases, with 9 bases lying between them. The CDR3 DNA sequence: TGTGCCAGCAGCCAACCGGTCACTGAAGCTTTCTTT. This codes for CASSQPVTEAFF.

The rearrangement uses TRBV7-3 and TRBJ1-5; D is possibly TRBD1 (5 bases). The CDR3 is 14 amino acids. CDR1 is SGHTA and CDR2 is FQGTGA in the germline V gene. V was cut by 5 bases and J by 4 bases, with 12 bases left in between. In nucleotides, the CDR3 is TGTGCCAGCAGCCCGGGGGGTGGGAATCAGCCCCAGCATTTT. It specifies CASSPGGGNQPQHF.

The genes are TRBV6-5 and TRBJ1-2; 7 nucleotides match TRBD1. This CDR3 is built from 13 residues. The ends lost 6 bases at V and 5 bases at J; junction bases unmatched: 6. Germline CDR1 MNHEY, CDR2 SVGAGI. CDR3 nucleotide sequence: TGTGCCAGCAGGCCGGGACAGTCGTATGGCTACACCTTC. As protein: CASRPGQSYGYTF.

V usage is TRBV14 and J usage is TRBJ1-1; a weak D match, TRBD1 (6 bases). From germline, CDR1 is SGHDN and CDR2 FVKESK. This CDR3 is 14 amino acids long. Trimming removed 0 bases at V and 5 bases at J, with 10 bases between. Written as DNA, the CDR3 is TGTGCCAGCAGCCAAGAGTACAGGGCAACTGAAGCTTTCTTT. The encoded protein is CASSQEYRATEAFF.

The chain joins TRBV19 to TRBJ2-6; TRBD1 might be the D (5 bases). Germline V CDR1 and CDR2: LNHDA, SQIVND (reference sequence). This CDR3 is built from 15 residues. V was pared by 2 bases and J by 4 bases, with 9 bases between. For the CDR3, the DNA is TGTGCCAGTAGTATAAGGGGTGAGGGGGCCAACGTCCTGACTTTC. Protein: CASSIRGEGANVLTF. The whole variable domain, filled in from reference TRBV19 and TRBJ2-6, reads DGGITQSPKYLFRKEGQNVTLSCEQNLNHDAMYWYRQDPGQGLRLIYYSQIVNDFQKGDIAEGYSVSREKKESFPLTVTSAQKNPTAFYLCASSIRGEGANVLTFGAGSRLTVL.

This clone was seen more than once but under ten times. The chain has TRBV11-2 and TRBJ1-2; 7 bases match TRBD1. This CDR3 comprises 13 residues. In germline, CDR1 is SGHAT, CDR2 FQNNGV. Trimming cost V 3 bases and J 6 bases; bases outside gene matches: 4. The CDR3 nucleotides are TGTGCCAGCAGCTTGGACAGGCTTGATGGCTACACCTTC. Protein: CASSLDRLDGYTF.

This clone was detected a few times. V is TRBV3-1 (or the pseudogene TRBV3-2) and J is TRBJ1-3; D perhaps matches TRBD1 (5 bases). The germline V gene has CDR1 LGHDT and CDR2 YNNKEL (reference sequence). V was cut by 1 base and J by 0 bases, with 16 bases left in between. The CDR3 spans 18 residues. The CDR3 DNA follows: TGTGCCAGCAGCCAAGCCTGGGAAACGGGACTCTCTGGAAACACCATATATTTT. This codes for CASSQAWETGLSGNTIYF.

V and J are TRBV16 and TRBJ1-5; D is ambiguous. The V and J ends lost 2 bases and 10 bases respectively, with 18 bases between them. The CDR3 contains 15 residues. Looked up from germline, CDR1 is KGHSY and CDR2 is FQNENV. CDR3 region: CASSQEGPLTLPQHF. In nucleotides, the CDR3 is TGTGCCAGCAGCCAAGAGGGCCCCTTAACTCTTCCCCAGCATTTT.

The CDR3 DNA sequence: TGTGCCAGCAGCAGTGGGACAGGGGCTCTCAATCAGCCCCAGCATTTT. As protein: CASSSGTGALNQPQHF. The rearrangement links TRBV7-6 to TRBJ1-5; 10 positions agree with TRBD1. The ends lost 5 bases at V and 3 bases at J; junction bases unmatched: 7. The CDR3 is 16 residues long. Germline values: CDR1 SGHVS, CDR2 FNYEAQ.

This rearrangement joins TRBV7-6 to TRBJ1-6; 11 positions agree with TRBD1. The V gene's germline CDR1 is SGHVS and CDR2 FNYEAQ. The CDR3 length is 16 residues. The ends lost 5 bases at V and 7 bases at J; junction bases unmatched: 7. DNA for the CDR3: TGTGCCAGCAGCCTACTCGGACAGGGGGCCAATTCACCCCTCCACTTT. Protein product: CASSLLGQGANSPLHF.

The chain couples TRBV2 to TRBJ1-4; D call uncertain. Per germline, CDR1 SNHLY and CDR2 FYNNEI. The CDR3 has 14 amino acids. V lost 7 bases to trimming and J lost 6 bases, with 15 bases between them. CDR3 loop: CASTSEGGDEKLFF. The CDR3 bases are TGTGCCAGCACCTCGGAGGGTGGGGATGAAAAACTGTTTTTT.

This chain connects TRBV4-1 to TRBJ2-1; 8 bases agree with TRBD2. Germline CDR1 reads MGHRA; CDR2 reads YSYEKL. The CDR3 has 18 residues. The trim removed 1 base at V and 0 bases at J, leaving 8 bases unmatched. CDR3 DNA: TGCGCCAGCAGCCAAGCCGATATGGGACTAGTCTCCTACAATGAGCAGTTCTTC. Protein product: CASSQADMGLVSYNEQFF.

This clone was recorded once. The CDR3 nucleotides read TGTGCCAGCAGCTTAGATGGGGGGACAGGCGGCATGGAGACCCAGTACTTC. Translating gives CASSLDGGTGGMETQYF. The J gene is TRBJ2-5, the V gene TRBV7-2, with 8 bases that match TRBD1. CDR3 length: 17 residues. The germline gives CDR1 SGHTA, CDR2 FQGNSA. Trimming cost V 1 base and J 5 bases; bases outside gene matches: 12.

The chain combines TRBV7-3 with TRBJ1-1; maybe TRBD1 (5 bases). The germline CDR1 and CDR2 sequences are SGHTA and FQGTGA. Trimming cost V 5 bases and J 3 bases, with 16 bases left between them. The CDR3 length is 15 residues. The CDR3 sequence is CASSVGGGGDTEAFF. The CDR3 DNA follows: TGTGCCAGCAGCGTGGGCGGGGGAGGCGACACTGAAGCTTTCTTT.

The chain uses TRBV7-2 and TRBJ2-1; weak D call: TRBD2 (6 bases). Trimming removed 1 base at V and 7 bases at J, with 8 bases between. Germline assignment: CDR1 SGHTA and CDR2 FQGNSA. The CDR3 loop spans 13 amino acids. The CDR3: CASSLVAGNEQFF. The CDR3 DNA follows: TGTGCCAGCAGCTTAGTTGCGGGGAATGAGCAGTTCTTC.

This clone has more than one count but fewer than ten. V is TRBV6-5 and J is TRBJ2-7; D unresolved. CDR1 MNHEY and CDR2 SVGAGI come from the germline V gene. CDR3 length: 12 residues. Trimming removed 8 bases from V and 0 bases from J, with 8 bases in between. The CDR3 bases are TGTGCCAGCGCTGTTAGCTCCTACGAGCAGTACTTC. This gives the protein CASAVSSYEQYF.

This clone was recorded only once. The chain is built from TRBV29-1 and TRBJ2-3, with 7 nucleotides matching TRBD2. In germline, CDR1 is SQVTM, CDR2 ANQGSEA. The CDR3 runs to 15 residues. J was trimmed by 3 bases and V by 1 base; bases with no gene match: 7. The CDR3 protein is CSVEGEGGRTDTQYF. The CDR3 nucleotides read TGCAGCGTTGAAGGGGAGGGAGGGCGGACAGATACGCAGTATTTT.

The V gene is TRBV4-3, the J gene TRBJ2-5, with D tentatively TRBD2 (6 bases). Per the germline V gene, CDR1 is LGHNA and CDR2 is YSLEER. CDR3 size: 16 residues. Trimming pared 2 bases from V and 5 bases from J, leaving 18 bases between. The CDR3 DNA reads as TGCGCCAGCAGCCAACAAAGAGGAGTCGCGGGGGAGACCCAGTACTTC. Protein: CASSQQRGVAGETQYF.

The rearrangement uses TRBV27 and TRBJ2-2, with a tentative D call TRBD1 (5 bases). The CDR3 is made up of 14 amino acids. Germline loops: CDR1 MNHEY, CDR2 SMNVEV (reference sequence). Deletions cut 0 bases from V and 6 bases from J, with 8 bases between. Here the CDR3 reads CASSLSKGSGELFF. The CDR3, as DNA: TGTGCCAGCAGTTTATCGAAGGGGTCCGGGGAGCTGTTTTTT.

This clone was recorded once. The V and J genes are TRBV9 and TRBJ2-3; the match to TRBD2 covers 13 bases. The CDR3 covers 18 residues. J gave up 0 bases and V 3 bases, and 7 bases lay outside the gene matches. Germline loops: CDR1 SGDLS, CDR2 YYNGEE. The CDR3 loop reads CASSARTSGRTSTDTQYF. CDR3 DNA sequence: TGTGCCAGCAGCGCTCGGACTAGCGGGAGAACTAGCACAGATACGCAGTATTTT.

V gene TRBV3-1 (or the pseudogene TRBV3-2) combines with J gene TRBJ1-3; no clear D gene. The germline V and J ends were trimmed by 0 bases and 0 bases, with 6 bases remaining between them. This CDR3 has 15 residues. The germline V gene has CDR1 LGHDT and CDR2 YNNKEL (reference sequence). For the CDR3, the DNA is TGTGCCAGCAGCCAAGATCCCCACTCTGGAAACACCATATATTTT. It encodes CASSQDPHSGNTIYF.

J is TRBJ1-2 and V is TRBV28; 8 bases match TRBD1. Trimming at V came to 6 bases and at J to 3 bases, leaving 3 bases not matched to a gene. This CDR3 is 13 amino acids long. Germline V CDR1 and CDR2: MDHEN, SYDVKM. CDR3 residues: CASRRQGYYGYTF. In DNA form, the CDR3 reads TGTGCCAGCAGAAGACAGGGGTACTATGGCTACACCTTC.

The rearrangement uses TRBV5-4 and TRBJ2-1, with D possibly being TRBD2 (6 bases). This CDR3 spans 14 amino acids. Trimming stripped 5 bases from V and 4 bases from J, with 13 bases between. From germline, CDR1 is SGHNT and CDR2 YYREEE (reference sequence). CDR3 sequence (DNA): TGTGCCAGCAGGGTTGGAGGGAGATACAATGAGCAGTTCTTC. Translation gives CASRVGGRYNEQFF.

The chain combines TRBV19 with TRBJ2-7, with 8 nucleotides matching TRBD2. Trimming removed 5 bases from V and 2 bases from J; junction bases left unmatched: 11. Looked up from germline, CDR1 is LNHDA and CDR2 is SQIVND (reference sequence). The CDR3 runs 16 residues. For the CDR3, the DNA is TGTGCCAGTAGTTCCGGCGGGGGGCTTTCCACCTACGAGCAGTACTTC. It encodes CASSSGGGLSTYEQYF.

The chain links TRBV19 to TRBJ1-2, with TRBD1 as a possible D gene (6 bases). The germline CDR1 and CDR2 sequences are LNHDA and SQIVND (reference sequence). The CDR3 runs 14 residues. Trimming took off 5 bases at V and 8 bases at J, with 18 bases between the two ends. The CDR3 region has the DNA TGTGCCAGTAGTGCCACCGGGACACCTTGGGGCTACACCTTC. Translated: CASSATGTPWGYTF.

The rearrangement uses TRBV28 and TRBJ2-2; 8 positions agree with TRBD2. The CDR3 is made up of 13 amino acids. The germline V gene has CDR1 MDHEN and CDR2 SYDVKM. V lost 9 bases, J lost 8 bases, and 8 bases stayed unmatched. Here the CDR3 DNA reads TGTGCCAGTAAGACGGGACTAGGTGGGGAGCTGTTTTTT. This gives the protein CASKTGLGGELFF.

V gene TRBV21-1 combines with J gene TRBJ1-3; the table's TRBD1 call for D was not verified on the DNA. TRBV21-1 is designated a pseudogene. The CDR3 spans 14 residues. The CDR3 is CASSPDRAVNTIYF. Here the CDR3 DNA reads TGTGCCAGCAGCCCCGACAGGGCCGTAAACACCATATATTTT.

The rearrangement links TRBV10-3 to TRBJ2-2; D not certain. The CDR3 runs to 14 residues. Germline loops: CDR1 ENHRY, CDR2 SYGVKD. Trimming removed 3 bases at V and 4 bases at J, with 9 bases between. This chain's CDR3 is CAISDGSGTGELFF. The CDR3 coding sequence is TGTGCCATCAGTGACGGGTCGGGCACCGGGGAGCTGTTTTTT.

CDR3 amino acids: CASSSTGKGEAFF. In nucleotides, the CDR3 is TGTGCCAGCAGTTCGACAGGGAAGGGTGAGGCTTTCTTT. V and J are TRBV6-6 and TRBJ1-1; 7 nucleotides agree with TRBD1. Germline lookup yields CDR1 MNHNY and CDR2 SVGAGI (reference sequence). The CDR3 sequence is 13 residues long. The V segment lost 4 bases and the J segment 11 bases; nucleotides outside the gene matches: 10.